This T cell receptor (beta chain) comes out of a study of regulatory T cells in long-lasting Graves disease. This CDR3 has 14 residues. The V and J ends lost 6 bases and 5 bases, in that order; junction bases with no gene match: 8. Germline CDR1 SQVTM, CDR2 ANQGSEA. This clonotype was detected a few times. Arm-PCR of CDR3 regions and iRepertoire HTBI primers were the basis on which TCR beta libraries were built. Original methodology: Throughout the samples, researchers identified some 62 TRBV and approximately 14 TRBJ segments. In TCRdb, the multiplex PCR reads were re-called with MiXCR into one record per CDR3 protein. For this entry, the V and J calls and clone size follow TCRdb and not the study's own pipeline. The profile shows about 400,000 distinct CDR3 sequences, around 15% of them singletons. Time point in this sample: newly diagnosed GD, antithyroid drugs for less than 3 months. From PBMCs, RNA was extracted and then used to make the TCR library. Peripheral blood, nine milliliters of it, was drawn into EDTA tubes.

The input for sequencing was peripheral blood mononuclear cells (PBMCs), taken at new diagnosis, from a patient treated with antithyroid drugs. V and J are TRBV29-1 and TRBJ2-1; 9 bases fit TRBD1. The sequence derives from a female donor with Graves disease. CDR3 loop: CSVLDRGSDNEQFF. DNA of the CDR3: TGCAGCGTGCTTGACAGGGGGAGCGACAATGAGCAGTTCTTC.